The text below deals with one T cell receptor beta chain. The ends were cut back, 3 bases at V and 7 bases at J, with 13 bases in the middle. The germline V gene has CDR1 MDHEN and CDR2 SYDVKM. This CDR3 is built from 15 residues. Researchers amplified the TCR beta CDR3 regions from RNA transcripts. HTBI primers were employed in a first-round RT-PCR of the TCR CDR3. TCRdb reanalysed the multiplex PCR reads using MiXCR and keeps one entry per CDR3 protein. Of roughly 500,000 distinct CDR3 sequences in the sample, less than 25% were seen once. Uncontrolled infection, other autoimmune disease, pregnancy or lactation led to exclusion. The sample belongs to a study of T cells in Graves' hyperthyroidism and ophthalmopathy.

This sequence joins TRBV28 and TRBJ1-6, with D perhaps TRBD1 (6 bases). The TCR sequence derives from a woman between 65 and 79 years old with Graves' ophthalmopathy. Sequencing was performed on blood. DNA of the CDR3: TGTGCCAGCAGTTTCGCACAGGGCTGGAATTCACCCCTCCACTTT. It encodes CASSFAQGWNSPLHF.